Given below is one T cell receptor beta chain in context. The antigen is unknown. The data were taken from a study of T cell responses to AZD1222 COVID-19 vaccine. General study findings and limits: When two AZD1222 doses had been given, Spike-specific TCR breadth and depth rose. Spike as a whole was targeted by vaccine-associated CD4 TCRs, dominant at 160-218 and 743-854.

Produced via immunoSEQ multiplex PCR; TCRdb's table is partial and in-frame only. This sample carries around 120,000 clones, 85% to 95% of them seen once, and the ten largest clones take 2.5% to 3%. The CDR3 length is 17 residues. Germline CDR1 KGHSY, CDR2 FQNENV. Deletions cut 1 base from V and 9 bases from J, with 22 bases between. The chain couples TRBV16 to TRBJ2-1, with D hard to call. Source: peripheral blood, taken on day 0 of AZD1222 vaccination. The clonotype comes from an adult in good health. CDR3 sequence reads: CASSQLGFRPLSSEQFF. Here the CDR3 DNA reads TGTGCCAGCAGCCAATTAGGTTTTCGACCCTTGAGCAGTGAGCAGTTCTTC.